Below are 28 T cell receptor beta chains sequenced from a single sample in a study of T cells after posttransplantation cyclophosphamide. Repertoires were generated with immunoSEQ multiplex PCR, while TCRdb's copy carries only in-frame clones and drops some. Counted here are about 43,000 clones, around 90% occurring once; the ten biggest clones make up under 3%. Treatment was busulfan-fludarabine conditioning, a marrow graft, and cyclophosphamide on days +3 and +4. Sequencing was performed on PBMCs, taken roughly 59 days after allogeneic stem cell transplant with posttransplant cyclophosphamide. These receptors were collected from a male patient between 60 and 69 years old who received an allogeneic stem cell transplant from a related donor and was CMV-positive. The T cells may come from the graft donor.

This clone appeared a single time. The gene calls are TRBV6-5 and TRBJ1-1; D call uncertain. Trimming took off 7 bases at V and 1 base at J, with 10 bases between the two ends. The length of the CDR3 is 13 residues. Germline CDR1 and CDR2: MNHEY and SVGAGI. In DNA form, the CDR3 reads TGTGCCAGCACCGTTTCCAGGAACACTGAAGCTTTCTTT. Protein product: CASTVSRNTEAFF.

The chain has TRBV18 and TRBJ1-5, with TRBD1 identical over 7 bases. CDR3 length equals 14 residues. J gave up 3 bases and V 4 bases, and 3 bases lay outside the gene matches. CDR1 is KGHSH and CDR2 is LQKENI in the germline V gene. CDR3: CASSRDRDNQPQHF. In nucleotides, the CDR3 is TGTGCCAGCTCACGTGACAGGGACAATCAGCCCCAGCATTTT. Full variable domain (rest looked up from reference TRBV18 and TRBJ1-5): NAGVMQNPRHLVRRRGQEARLRCSPMKGHSHVYWYRQLPEEGLKFMVYLQKENIIDESGMPKERFSAEFPKEGPSILRIQQVVRGDSAAYFCASSRDRDNQPQHFGDGTRLSIL.

This clone came up once. V and J are TRBV19 and TRBJ1-1; TRBD1 matches 8 bases. In germline, CDR1 is LNHDA, CDR2 SQIVND (reference sequence). CDR3 length: 11 residues. V was pared by 7 bases and J by 6 bases, with 1 base of the junction left unmatched. CDR3: CASTRGPEAFF. The CDR3 DNA follows: TGTGCCAGTACCAGGGGGCCTGAAGCTTTCTTT.

In its sample, this clone was seen a few times. This chain joins TRBV27 and TRBJ2-7; 7 bases match TRBD2. V shed 2 bases, J shed 7 bases, and the junction held 8 bases outside the gene matches. Germline V gene data show CDR1 as MNHEY and CDR2 as SMNVEV (reference sequence). The CDR3 runs to 14 residues. The CDR3 spells CASSLGGGLWEQYF. The CDR3 DNA reads as TGTGCCAGCAGTTTAGGGGGGGGTCTGTGGGAGCAGTACTTC.

The chain carries TRBV7-8 and TRBJ1-5; 10 bases are a match to TRBD1. CDR3 size: 15 residues. Germline CDR1 and CDR2: SGHVS and FQNEAQ. J gave up 1 base and V 3 bases, and 0 bases lay outside the gene matches. The CDR3 DNA follows: TGTGCCAGCAGCTTGGACAGGGGGAGCAATCAGCCCCAGCATTTT. Translated, it gives CASSLDRGSNQPQHF. Full variable domain (rest looked up from reference TRBV7-8 and TRBJ1-5): GAGVSQSPRYKVAKRGQDVALRCDPISGHVSLFWYQQALGQGPEFLTYFQNEAQLDKSGLPSDRFFAERPEGSVSTLKIQRTQQEDSAVYLCASSLDRGSNQPQHFGDGTRLSIL.

V usage is TRBV7-6 and J usage is TRBJ1-6; D is perhaps TRBD1 (6 bases). Germline V gene sequence: CDR1 SGHVS, CDR2 FNYEAQ. Trimming removed 5 bases at V and 7 bases at J, with 15 bases between. The CDR3 length is 15 residues. CDR3 coding DNA: TGTGCCAGCAGCCCACGACCAGGGGAGAATTCACCCCTCCACTTT. As protein: CASSPRPGENSPLHF.

V is TRBV4-1 and J is TRBJ2-2; no firm D call. The CDR3 totals 13 residues. Trimming removed 0 bases from V and 10 bases from J, with 9 bases in between. Germline CDR1 and CDR2: MGHRA and YSYEKL. This chain's CDR3 is CASSQDRGQELFF. CDR3 bases: TGCGCCAGCAGCCAAGATCGTGGCCAGGAGCTGTTTTTT.

The chain uses TRBV15 and TRBJ1-1; unclear D gene. The CDR3 runs to 15 residues. Trimming took off 6 bases at V and 0 bases at J, with 14 bases between the two ends. Per the germline V gene, CDR1 is LNHNV and CDR2 is YYDKDF (reference sequence). The CDR3 reads CATSPVGEVNTEAFF. The CDR3, as DNA: TGTGCCACCAGTCCAGTCGGGGAAGTGAACACTGAAGCTTTCTTT.

The chain joins TRBV12-5 to TRBJ1-1; no firm D call. With 2 bases removed from V and 8 bases from J, the gap between germline ends came to 15 bases. In germline, CDR1 is LGHNT, CDR2 FRNRAP. CDR3 length equals 14 residues. CDR3 DNA: TGTGCTAGTGGTTTGTCCTCGGGAGGGCCCGAAGCTTTCTTT. It encodes CASGLSSGGPEAFF.

This rearrangement joins TRBV10-3 to TRBJ1-2; D uncertain. Germline assignment: CDR1 ENHRY and CDR2 SYGVKD. V was cut by 4 bases and J by 3 bases, with 9 bases left in between. The CDR3 length is 13 residues. The CDR3 bases are TGTGCCATCAGTGCACCAGTTGACTATGGCTACACCTTC. Its protein is CAISAPVDYGYTF.

This clone was observed a single time. The V call is TRBV4-2, the J call TRBJ2-7; D possibly corresponds to TRBD1 (6 bases). V gave up 0 bases and J gave up 6 bases, with 18 bases separating them. This CDR3 has 16 residues. Germline lookup yields CDR1 LGHNA and CDR2 YNFKEQ. DNA of the CDR3: TGTGCCAGCAGCCAAGAGGTAAACAGGGAAAGGACCGAGCAGTACGTC. Amino acids: CASSQEVNRERTEQYV.

This clone occurred once. The chain carries TRBV5-1 and TRBJ2-7, with 11 bases identical to TRBD1. V trimming: 3 bases; J trimming: 6 bases; junction bases outside the gene matches: 5. The CDR3 is 14 amino acids. Germline V gene data show CDR1 as SGHRS and CDR2 as YFSETQ. The CDR3 spells CASSSGQGASEQYV. In DNA, the CDR3 is TGCGCCAGCAGCTCCGGACAGGGGGCGAGCGAGCAGTACGTC.

The chain uses TRBV5-1 and TRBJ1-4; 7 nucleotides line up with TRBD1. The germline V gene has CDR1 SGHRS and CDR2 YFSETQ. Trimming took 0 bases from V and 2 from J; bases not matched to a gene: 4. The CDR3 is 16 amino acids. The CDR3 DNA follows: TGCGCCAGCAGCTTGGTCTCGGGACAGACTAATGAAAAACTGTTTTTT. Protein product: CASSLVSGQTNEKLFF.

The V gene is TRBV4-1, the J gene TRBJ2-3; TRBD2 matches 9 bases. In germline, CDR1 is MGHRA, CDR2 YSYEKL. This CDR3 has 16 amino acids. J lost 0 bases, V lost 4 bases, and 5 bases had no gene match. The CDR3 spells CASSPRLAGSTDTQYF. CDR3 bases: TGCGCCAGCAGCCCTCGGCTAGCGGGGAGCACAGATACGCAGTATTTT.

The chain employs TRBV5-5 and TRBJ2-2, with 9 nucleotides matching TRBD1. The V gene's germline CDR1 is SGHKS and CDR2 YYEKEE (reference sequence). The length of the CDR3 is 15 residues. Trimming took 0 bases from V and 5 from J; bases not matched to a gene: 2. CDR3 in amino acids: CASSLGTGVTGELFF. CDR3 nucleotides: TGTGCCAGCAGCTTGGGGACAGGGGTAACCGGGGAGCTGTTTTTT. Filled out from reference TRBV5-5 and TRBJ2-2, the complete variable domain reads DAGVTQSPTHLIKTRGQQVTLRCSPISGHKSVSWYQQVLGQGPQFIFQYYEKEERGRGNFPDRFSARQFPNYSSELNVNALLLGDSALYLCASSLGTGVTGELFFGEGSRLTVL.

This sequence joins TRBV4-1 and TRBJ2-7, with D possibly matching TRBD1 (5 bases). CDR1 is MGHRA, CDR2 YSYEKL, per germline. Trimming stripped 6 bases from V and 2 bases from J, with 14 bases between. There are 14 residues in the CDR3. The DNA of the CDR3 is TGCGCCAGCAGACAGTCCGACAGTCCCTACGAGCAGTACTTC. Encoded protein: CASRQSDSPYEQYF.

This clone turned up a few times. The V call is TRBV6-1, the J call TRBJ1-2; 9 bases map to TRBD1. The V segment lost 3 bases and the J segment 4 bases; nucleotides outside the gene matches: 6. The CDR3 spans 15 residues. The germline V gene encodes CDR1 MNHNS and CDR2 SASEGT. The CDR3 coding sequence is TGTGCCAGCAGTGATACAGGGGGCTTAAGCTATGGCTACACCTTC. Translating gives CASSDTGGLSYGYTF.

This clone was found once. V is TRBV7-9 and J is TRBJ2-7; the match to TRBD1 covers 8 bases. V lost 0 bases and J lost 2; bases outside the gene matches: 6. This CDR3 is 16 amino acids long. CDR1 and CDR2 from the germline V gene are SEHNR and FQNEAQ (reference sequence). The CDR3 sequence: CASSLAGGQVPYEQYV. CDR3 in DNA: TGTGCCAGCAGCTTAGCGGGGGGACAGGTTCCCTACGAGCAGTACGTC.

The V and J genes are TRBV19 and TRBJ1-5, with 10 bases identical to TRBD1. This CDR3 region has 16 residues. The V gene end was trimmed by 8 bases and the J gene end by 2 bases; junction bases not matched to a gene: 9. Looked up from germline, CDR1 is LNHDA and CDR2 is SQIVND (reference sequence). For the CDR3, the DNA is TGTGCCAGTTCTCGGGACAGGGGAGTCGGCAATCAGCCCCAGCATTTT. It yields the protein CASSRDRGVGNQPQHF.

The genes are TRBV4-1 and TRBJ2-7, with a weak D call TRBD2 (5 bases). Looked up from germline, CDR1 is MGHRA and CDR2 is YSYEKL. The CDR3 is 15 residues long. V was shortened by 4 bases and J by 4 bases, with 17 bases between the two germline ends. The CDR3 nucleotides read TGCGCCAGCAGCCCCGGTGGAGCGCGAGGGTACGAGCAGTACGTC. Translation: CASSPGGARGYEQYV.

The gene calls are TRBV29-1 and TRBJ2-6; 10 positions agree with TRBD1. CDR3 size: 20 residues. CDR1 and CDR2 from the germline V gene are SQVTM and ANQGSEA. Trimming took 7 bases from V and 0 from J; bases not matched to a gene: 18. CDR3 amino acids: CSANGLIYGTGVSGANVLTF. The CDR3 DNA reads TGCAGCGCGAACGGTCTGATATACGGGACAGGGGTCTCTGGGGCCAACGTCCTGACTTTC.

This chain links TRBV7-6 with TRBJ1-2, with D uncertain. The CDR3 has 16 amino acids. Looked up from germline, CDR1 is SGHVS and CDR2 is FNYEAQ. V lost 5 bases to trimming and J lost 6 bases, with 22 bases between them. The DNA for the CDR3 is TGTGCCAGCAGCCTCCAACTCTCTCTTATGGGCGATGGCTACACCTTC. Residues: CASSLQLSLMGDGYTF.

This clone was seen just once. CDR3 sequence: CASSVELAGTGELFF. The CDR3 region has the DNA TGTGCCAGCAGCGTAGAACTAGCGGGGACCGGGGAGCTGTTTTTT. The J gene is TRBJ2-2, the V gene TRBV9, with 10 positions matching TRBD2. The germline V gene has CDR1 SGDLS and CDR2 YYNGEE. This CDR3 contains 15 residues. V dropped 0 bases and J dropped 5; count of bases not matched to a gene: 1.

Concerning this clone: One junction end disagrees with the germline gene, perhaps due to a read error. The chain is built from TRBV4-2 and TRBJ1-2; D ambiguous. Germline-derived CDR1 and CDR2 are LGHNA and YNFKEQ. This CDR3 has 14 residues. This CDR3 reads CASSQDSANYDYPF. The DNA of the CDR3 is TGTGCCAGCAGCCAAGATTCTGCTAACTATGACTACCCCTTC.

The rearrangement links TRBV27 to TRBJ2-1; no clear D. This CDR3 comprises 13 residues. V lost 3 bases, J lost 9 bases, and 12 bases lay in between. Germline CDR1 is MNHEY and CDR2 is SMNVEV (reference sequence). CDR3 sequence (DNA): TGTGCCAGCAGTTTTTTGATACGGAGTGAGCAGTTCTTC. The encoded protein is CASSFLIRSEQFF.

This chain joins TRBV5-1 and TRBJ1-4, with 7 nucleotides matching TRBD1. The CDR3 runs 15 residues. V was pared by 4 bases and J by 4 bases, with 7 bases of the junction left unmatched. Germline values: CDR1 SGHRS, CDR2 YFSETQ. CDR3 sequence: CASSTGQELNEKLFF. In DNA, the CDR3 is TGCGCCAGCAGCACCGGACAGGAGCTTAATGAAAAACTGTTTTTT.

The chain joins TRBV14 to TRBJ2-3; 9 bases align to TRBD2. Unmatched junction bases numbered 3, after V lost 2 bases and J lost 0 bases. This CDR3 is 16 amino acids long. Per the germline V gene, CDR1 is SGHDN and CDR2 is FVKESK. The CDR3 here is CASSQLSGSSTDTQYF. As DNA, the CDR3 is TGTGCCAGCAGCCAACTTAGCGGGAGTAGCACAGATACGCAGTATTTT.

This chain uses TRBV9 with TRBJ1-2; D remains unclear. V was cut by 6 bases and J by 1 base, with 22 bases left in between. The CDR3 loop spans 17 amino acids. In germline, CDR1 is SGDLS, CDR2 YYNGEE. The CDR3 sequence is CASNPTASPGINYGYTF. The CDR3 DNA reads TGTGCCAGCAATCCGACTGCCAGCCCTGGTATTAACTATGGCTACACCTTC.